Included here is one T cell receptor (beta chain) sequence, with context. Its antigen remains unidentified. The entry originates in a study of beta chain features in type 1 diabetes. Study outcomes and limitations: Cells with high TCR expression could be over-represented when cDNA is sequenced. There was a moderate but significant shortening of TCRB CDR3s in all four CD4+ subsets of Type 1 diabetes patients. Insertion counts at VDJ junctions were lower in type 1 diabetes patients, who also showed more deletions there.

The CDR3 extends over 18 amino acids. Trimming cost V 6 bases and J 2 bases, with 20 bases left between them. CDR1 MNHEY and CDR2 SMNVEV come from the germline V gene (reference sequence). Sequenced material consisted of expressed TCRB transcripts (all of the isolated RNA was reverse transcribed). Here immunoSEQ multiplex PCR was the method, and the copy in TCRdb shows in-frame clones only, minus some. In the table there are hundreds of thousands of clones, roughly an eighth of which are singletons. CD4+ cells of the naive, central memory, regulatory and stem cell-like memory types were sorted via CD45RO/CCR7/CD25/CD127/CD95/CD27.

V usage is TRBV27 and J usage is TRBJ2-6; TRBD1 might be the D (6 bases). The sequence was obtained from a man aged 18 to 30 with type 1 diabetes. Sample: naive CD4+ T cells from blood. The CDR3: CASRQQGISSPGANVLTF. In nucleotides, the CDR3 is TGTGCCAGCAGACAACAGGGTATCAGCTCTCCTGGGGCCAACGTCCTGACTTTC.